A selection of T cell receptor beta chains follows, all from one sample in a study of a mutant IDH1 vaccine in newly diagnosed glioma. The data were produced by immunoSEQ multiplex PCR, yet TCRdb's version contains in-frame clones alone and is incomplete. The sample yields tens of thousands of clones, around 87% seen once. For these TCRs, the target antigens are not known. The sequencing used PBMCs, collected from a glioma patient whose treatment included an IDH1 peptide vaccine. These TCRs come from a man aged 35-49 years with glioma. The CDR3 runs from the conserved cysteine through the conserved F or W. The D gene is left open where the match is weak. Size tells how often a clone was seen (once, few, many) or the class of an expanded clone, and some rows leave it out.

V	J	D	size	CDR3	DNA
TRBV19	TRBJ1-5	TRBD1	few	CASSRDSNQPQHF	TGTGCCAGTAGTAGGGACAGTAATCAGCCCCAGCATTTT
TRBV9	TRBJ1-2	TRBD1	-	CASTGTGSADGYTF	TGTGCCAGCACCGGGACAGGGTCTGCGGATGGCTACACCTTC
TRBV6-1	TRBJ1-5	-	-	CASSKQGSQPQHF	TGTGCCAGCAGTAAACAGGGCAGTCAGCCCCAGCATTTT
TRBV14	TRBJ2-4	-	-	CASSPRRQAKNIQYF	TGTGCCAGCAGCCCACGGCGGCAAGCCAAAAACATTCAGTACTTC
TRBV28	TRBJ1-1	TRBD1	-	CASNAGTVNTEAFF	TGTGCCAGCAATGCAGGGACAGTGAACACTGAAGCTTTCTTT
TRBV19	TRBJ2-1	-	-	CASSNHNEQFF	TGTGCCAGTAGTAATCACAATGAGCAGTTCTTC
TRBV7-2	TRBJ2-5	TRBD1	-	CASSPGQGARGGETQYF	TGTGCCAGCAGCCCGGGACAGGGGGCGCGAGGTGGAGAGACCCAGTACTTC
TRBV7-6	TRBJ2-3	-	-	CASSRNIGPDTQYF	TGTGCCAGCAGCCGAAATATTGGGCCAGATACGCAGTATTTT
TRBV10-1	TRBJ2-7	-	-	CAILSGTPSSYEQYF	TGCGCCATCTTGTCCGGGACTCCAAGCTCCTACGAGCAGTACTTC
TRBV9	TRBJ1-2	-	-	CASRESGRFYGYTF	TGTGCCAGCAGAGAATCTGGACGGTTCTATGGCTACACCTTC
TRBV2	TRBJ2-7	-	-	CASREQGAGSYEQYF	TGTGCCAGCAGGGAACAGGGAGCGGGCTCCTACGAGCAGTACTTC
TRBV6-6	TRBJ2-4	-	-	CASGRGRGDIQYF	TGTGCCAGCGGAAGGGGCAGGGGTGACATTCAGTACTTC
TRBV5-1	TRBJ2-4	-	-	CASSPGVVSIQYF	TGCGCCAGCAGCCCCGGCGTGGTAAGCATTCAGTACTTC
TRBV5-6	TRBJ2-1	TRBD2	-	CASSPELAGGYNEQFF	TGTGCCAGCAGCCCGGAGCTAGCGGGAGGTTACAATGAGCAGTTCTTC
TRBV10-2	TRBJ1-1	-	-	CASSESTFGARGAFF	TGCGCCAGCAGTGAGTCGACCTTTGGGGCGCGGGGAGCTTTCTTT
TRBV18	TRBJ2-7	-	-	CASSPSSYEQYF	TGTGCCAGCTCACCCTCTTCCTACGAGCAGTACTTC
TRBV25-1	TRBJ2-1	-	-	CASSEPLNRRFF	TGTGCCAGCAGTGAACCCTTAAACAGACGGTTCTTC
TRBV13	TRBJ2-1	TRBD2	-	CASSEGRDWNNEQFF	TGTGCCAGCAGCGAGGGGAGGGACTGGAACAATGAGCAGTTCTTC
TRBV5-1	TRBJ1-5	-	-	CASSWGGASNQPQHF	TGCGCCAGCAGCTGGGGAGGGGCCAGCAATCAGCCCCAGCATTTT
TRBV7-2	TRBJ2-5	TRBD1	-	CASSLTGGLQETQYF	TGTGCCAGCAGCTTAACAGGGGGCCTTCAAGAGACCCAGTACTTC
TRBV18	TRBJ1-1	-	-	CASSLLEYEAFF	TGTGCCAGCTCACTCCTAGAGTATGAAGCTTTCTTT
TRBV6-5	TRBJ1-4	-	few	CASRTGQNEKLFF	TGTGCCAGCAGAACGGGACAAAATGAAAAACTGTTTTTT
TRBV6-5	TRBJ2-5	-	-	CASSYSTGSGSYF	TGTGCCAGCAGTTACTCTACCGGATCGGGGAGCTACTTC
TRBV9	TRBJ1-2	-	-	CASSVEGGFGYTF	TGTGCCAGCAGCGTAGAGGGAGGGTTCGGCTACACCTTC
TRBV15	TRBJ1-1	-	-	CATSTGATEAFF	TGTGCCACCAGCACCGGTGCTACTGAAGCTTTCTTT
TRBV6-1	TRBJ2-7	-	-	CASSEGGRAYEQYF	TGTGCCAGCAGTGAGGGGGGGCGGGCCTACGAGCAGTACTTC
TRBV6-1	TRBJ2-1	-	once	CASSLGYNEQFF	TGTGCCAGCAGTTTAGGATACAATGAGCAGTTCTTC
TRBV18	TRBJ2-3	-	-	CASSPSSGDTDTQYF	TGTGCCAGCTCACCGTCCAGCGGAGACACAGATACGCAGTATTTT
TRBV28	TRBJ2-7	-	-	CASSLSNYEQYF	TGTGCCAGCAGTTTGAGCAACTACGAGCAGTACTTC
TRBV5-6	TRBJ2-3	-	-	CASSYGDTQYF	TGTGCCAGCAGCTACGGGGATACGCAGTATTTT
TRBV5-1	TRBJ2-1	TRBD2	-	CASSLSGRSSYNEQFF	TGCGCCAGCAGCTTAAGCGGGAGGAGCTCCTACAATGAGCAGTTCTTC
TRBV5-1	TRBJ1-1	TRBD1	-	CASSSLGTGSNTEAFF	TGCGCCAGCAGCTCACTCGGGACAGGCTCGAACACTGAAGCTTTCTTT
TRBV13	TRBJ2-4	TRBD2	once	CASSLGAGGPRIQYF	TGTGCCAGCAGCTTAGGAGCGGGAGGGCCGCGGATTCAGTACTTC
TRBV4-2	TRBJ2-2	TRBD1	-	CASSQPLGQATGELFF	TGTGCCAGCAGCCAACCCTTGGGACAGGCCACCGGGGAGCTGTTTTTT
TRBV4-1	TRBJ1-5	TRBD1	-	CASSQEGTGLYSNQPQHF	TGCGCCAGCAGCCAAGAGGGGACAGGATTATATAGCAATCAGCCCCAGCATTTT
TRBV2	TRBJ1-5	-	-	CASRRTGIGQPQHF	TGTGCCAGCAGGCGGACGGGGATAGGGCAGCCCCAGCATTTT
TRBV5-4	TRBJ2-1	-	-	CASSFIGGSKFF	TGTGCCAGCAGCTTTATAGGCGGTTCAAAGTTCTTC
TRBV5-6	TRBJ1-1	-	-	CASSLYTITTEAFF	TGTGCCAGCAGCTTATACACAATAACCACTGAAGCTTTCTTT
TRBV2	TRBJ2-3	-	-	CASSMTAGTDTQYF	TGTGCCAGCAGTATGACGGCCGGCACAGATACGCAGTATTTT
TRBV9	TRBJ1-3	-	-	CASSGKTGSGNTIYF	TGTGCCAGCAGCGGAAAAACAGGCTCTGGAAACACCATATATTTT
TRBV29-1	TRBJ2-2	-	-	CSVEGPRMGELFF	TGCAGCGTTGAGGGCCCTAGAATGGGGGAGCTGTTTTTT
TRBV7-5	TRBJ2-7	-	-	CARSLLSPSAAYEQYF	TGTGCCAGAAGCTTACTTTCCCCTAGCGCAGCCTACGAGCAGTACTTC
TRBV28	TRBJ2-7	TRBD1	-	CATDSGQGFHEQYF	TGTGCCACCGATTCTGGACAGGGTTTCCACGAGCAGTACTTC
TRBV13	TRBJ1-1	TRBD1	-	CASSLTEQGVRAFF	TGTGCCAGCAGCCTTACTGAACAGGGGGTGAGGGCTTTCTTT
TRBV7-9	TRBJ2-3	-	once	CASSLGSAAPDTQYF	TGTGCCAGCAGCTTAGGATCGGCAGCCCCAGATACGCAGTATTTT
TRBV6-4	TRBJ2-2	-	-	CASSVELLTGELFF	TGTGCCAGCAGTGTCGAACTATTGACCGGGGAGCTGTTTTTT